Below are 10 T cell receptor beta chains sequenced from a single sample in a study of cytomegalovirus exposure and HLA in healthy donors. The PCR used 60 Vbeta and 13 Jbeta primers. Produced via immunoSEQ multiplex PCR; TCRdb's table is partial and in-frame only. The sample yields fewer than 50,000 clones, around 58% seen once. Sequencing was carried out using PBMCs. Every receptor here comes from a man aged 55-75 years in good health and CMV-seropositive.

This clone was observed a few times. The genes are TRBV7-8 and TRBJ2-3; TRBD2 agrees at 8 bases. CDR3 length: 18 amino acids. From germline, CDR1 is SGHVS and CDR2 FQNEAQ. J lost 0 bases, V lost 0 bases, and 8 bases had no gene match. DNA for the CDR3: TGTGCCAGCAGCTTAGCGCTCAGAACTAGCGGAAGCACAGATACGCAGTATTTT. Protein sequence: CASSLALRTSGSTDTQYF.

The V call is TRBV7-8, the J call TRBJ2-7, with 8 bases fitting TRBD2. Germline trimming cut 4 bases from V and 1 base from J; bases unmatched to any gene: 9. The germline V gene encodes CDR1 SGHVS and CDR2 FQNEAQ. There are 16 residues in the CDR3. The CDR3 DNA reads TGTGCCAGCAGCTGGAGCGGGGGAGCAACTTCCTACGAGCAGTACTTC. This sequence encodes CASSWSGGATSYEQYF.

The rearrangement joins TRBV15 to TRBJ1-2; D gene ambiguous. Trimming left V 1 base short and J 3 bases short, with 9 bases between. CDR3 size: 14 residues. Per the germline V gene, CDR1 is LNHNV and CDR2 is YYDKDF (reference sequence). CDR3 in DNA: TGTGCCACCAGCAGAGGTGGGCTCGACTATGGCTACACCTTC. Encoded protein: CATSRGGLDYGYTF.

The V and J genes are TRBV11-1 and TRBJ2-2, with 7 bases matching TRBD2. CDR1 and CDR2 from the germline V gene are SGHAT and FQDESV (reference sequence). The CDR3 consists of 16 residues. V was clipped by 3 bases and J by 7 bases; unmatched bases: 11. The DNA of the CDR3 is TGTGCCAGCAGCTTTAGGGATGCGGGAGCGGTCGGGGAGCTGTTTTTT. This gives the protein CASSFRDAGAVGELFF.

This sequence joins TRBV6-5 and TRBJ2-7, with unresolved D. The CDR3 is 15 amino acids. V was clipped by 0 bases and J by 0 bases, with 9 bases between them. CDR1 is MNHEY, CDR2 SVGAGI, per germline. DNA of the CDR3: TGTGCCAGCAGTTACTCTGGCGGTACCTCCTACGAGCAGTACTTC. This sequence encodes CASSYSGGTSYEQYF.

The chain recombines TRBV11-1 with TRBJ1-1; D uncertain. In germline, CDR1 is SGHAT, CDR2 FQDESV (reference sequence). The CDR3 has 13 residues. V lost 2 bases and J lost 0, with 4 bases in between. CDR3 bases: TGTGCCAGCAGCTTAACTGTGAACACTGAAGCTTTCTTT. Amino acids: CASSLTVNTEAFF.

The sample holds a few counts of this clone. V is TRBV4-3 and J is TRBJ1-5, with 9 bases identical to TRBD1. Unmatched junction bases numbered 4, after V lost 4 bases and J lost 6 bases. This CDR3 spans 14 amino acids. Germline assignment: CDR1 LGHNA and CDR2 YSLEER. The CDR3 coding sequence is TGCGCCAGCAGCCCGGGACAGGGAAGTCAGCCCCAGCATTTT. Translated: CASSPGQGSQPQHF.

The chain uses TRBV27 and TRBJ2-1, with 11 bases fitting TRBD1. This CDR3 has 22 amino acids. Looked up from germline, CDR1 is MNHEY and CDR2 is SMNVEV (reference sequence). Trimming cost V 0 bases and J 8 bases; bases outside gene matches: 24. The CDR3 here is CASSLSPWSLLRGDRGIDEQFF. For the CDR3, the DNA is TGTGCCAGCAGTTTATCCCCTTGGTCCCTCCTTCGCGGGGACAGGGGGATCGATGAGCAGTTCTTC.

The chain employs TRBV27 and TRBJ2-7; 10 positions agree with TRBD2. The germline CDR1 and CDR2 sequences are MNHEY and SMNVEV (reference sequence). This CDR3 is 16 amino acids long. The ends lost 4 bases at V and 1 base at J; junction bases unmatched: 7. CDR3 sequence (DNA): TGTGCCAGCAGTTATTTTAGGACTAGCGGTTCCTACGAGCAGTACTTC. This translates into CASSYFRTSGSYEQYF.

The chain is built from TRBV4-2 and TRBJ1-2, with 7 bases that match TRBD1. In germline, CDR1 is LGHNA, CDR2 YNFKEQ. The V gene end was trimmed by 1 base and the J gene end by 2 bases; junction bases not matched to a gene: 1. There are 14 residues in the CDR3. CDR3 protein: CASSQGTGNYGYTF. CDR3 coding DNA: TGTGCCAGCAGCCAAGGGACAGGAAACTATGGCTACACCTTC.